These 15 T cell receptor beta chains came from one sample sequenced in a study of beta chain features in type 1 diabetes. General study points: Significant though moderate, a shortening of TCRB CDR3s appeared in all four CD4+ subsets of Type 1 diabetes patients.

The study reverse transcribed the entire isolated RNA, so it sequenced expressed TCRB transcripts. Profiling relied on immunoSEQ multiplex PCR, and the TCRdb table lists in-frame clones only, not all of them. The repertoire consists of about 170,000 clones, with roughly 8% occurring once and the leading ten covering about 0.5%. These TCRs are of unknown antigen specificity. Sequencing input: central memory CD4+ T cells from blood. These receptors were taken from a man between 18 and 29 years old with type 1 diabetes.

J is TRBJ2-2 and V is TRBV18, with TRBD1 matching over 8 bases. The germline CDR1 and CDR2 sequences are KGHSH and LQKENI. With 3 bases clipped from V and 3 bases from J, the junction kept 6 bases outside the gene matches. This CDR3 has 16 amino acids. This CDR3 reads CASSPRTGSDTGELFF. The CDR3 DNA reads TGTGCCAGCTCACCGCGGACAGGGAGCGACACCGGGGAGCTGTTTTTT.

This clone was picked up a small number of times. J is TRBJ2-7 and V is TRBV6-5, with 8 positions matching TRBD2. Germline loops: CDR1 MNHEY, CDR2 SVGAGI. The CDR3 length is 15 residues. J lost 3 bases, V lost 0 bases, and 4 bases had no gene match. CDR3 residues: CASSYSGGVSYEQYF. The CDR3 nucleotides are TGTGCCAGCAGTTACTCCGGGGGGGTCAGCTACGAGCAGTACTTC.

The rearrangement uses TRBV4-3 and TRBJ2-5; D may be TRBD1 (6 bases). This CDR3 has 17 residues. V dropped 0 bases and J dropped 1 base, with 15 bases sitting between them. Germline V CDR1 and CDR2: LGHNA, YSLEER. This CDR3 is CASSQEGPRGSQETQYF. CDR3 bases: TGCGCCAGCAGCCAAGAAGGGCCGAGGGGGTCCCAAGAGACCCAGTACTTC.

V gene TRBV5-1 combines with J gene TRBJ2-7, with 11 bases aligning to TRBD2. From germline, CDR1 is SGHRS and CDR2 YFSETQ. The length of the CDR3 is 15 residues. With 2 bases clipped from V and 5 bases from J, the junction kept 6 bases outside the gene matches. CDR3 sequence: CASSLLAGGPHEQYF. The CDR3 DNA sequence: TGCGCCAGCAGCTTATTAGCGGGAGGGCCCCACGAGCAGTACTTC.

For the CDR3, the DNA is TGTGCCAGCTCACCGCCAGGGGTGCGAGAGACCCAGTACTTC. Translation gives CASSPPGVRETQYF. The chain couples TRBV18 to TRBJ2-5, with a tentative D call TRBD1 (6 bases). The CDR3 is 14 residues long. The V end was cut by 3 bases, the J end by 4 bases, with 12 bases between. The V gene's germline CDR1 is KGHSH and CDR2 LQKENI.

This chain connects TRBV10-3 to TRBJ2-5; D gene unclear. The J call may be wrong; the DNA end is better matched by TRBJ2-7. The CDR3 has 14 residues. Germline V lookup: CDR1 ENHRY, CDR2 SYGVKD. For the CDR3, the DNA is TGTGCCATCATGGCCCAACTTGCAGGCTACGAGCAGTACTTC. Translating gives CAIMAQLAGYEQYF.

This clone was observed a few times. The CDR3 coding sequence is TGTGCCAGCAGCTTAGTACTAGCGGGAGTGGGAGAGCAGTTCTTC. Translated, it gives CASSLVLAGVGEQFF. This chain joins TRBV11-1 and TRBJ2-1, with 11 bases lining up with TRBD2. CDR3 size: 15 residues. V shed 1 base and J 10 bases; nucleotides not matched to a gene: 6. Germline V gene data show CDR1 as SGHAT and CDR2 as FQDESV (reference sequence).

There are a few counts of this clone. The rearrangement uses TRBV7-7 and TRBJ2-2; 8 positions match TRBD2. Germline loops: CDR1 SSHAT, CDR2 FNYEAQ (reference sequence). Losses at the gene ends were 5 bases for V and 4 bases for J; bases not matched to a gene: 9. The CDR3 extends over 16 amino acids. CDR3 nucleotide sequence: TGTGCCAGCAGCCCGAGTTTAGCGGGGAGCACCGGGGAGCTGTTTTTT. This translates into CASSPSLAGSTGELFF.

This clone has more than one count but fewer than ten. The identical CDR3 is also encoded by other nucleotide sequences in the sample. The rearrangement links TRBV15 to TRBJ2-5; D may be TRBD2 (5 bases). The V end was cut by 0 bases, the J end by 2 bases, with 10 bases between. This CDR3 comprises 15 residues. Germline-derived CDR1 and CDR2 are LNHNV and YYDKDF (reference sequence). CDR3 nucleotide sequence: TGTGCCACCAGCAGAGATCCCGGGAAACAAGAGACCCAGTACTTC. It translates to CATSRDPGKQETQYF.

This clone was seen a handful of times. This sequence joins TRBV28 and TRBJ2-1; 8 bases are shared with TRBD2. The germline CDR1 and CDR2 sequences are MDHEN and SYDVKM. The V gene end was trimmed by 6 bases and the J gene end by 8 bases; junction bases not matched to a gene: 15. There are 16 residues in the CDR3. CDR3 DNA: TGTGCCAGCAGCCCTCACAGCGGGAGCTTTACCGATGAGCAGTTCTTC. Protein product: CASSPHSGSFTDEQFF.

The genes are TRBV21-1 and TRBJ1-4; the table assigns TRBD1, which was not confirmed against the DNA. TRBV21-1 is flagged as a pseudogene. The CDR3 is 17 residues long. The CDR3 DNA sequence: TGTGCCAGCAGCAGCACGACAGGGACAGCCCTTAATGAAAAACTGTTTTTT. This sequence encodes CASSSTTGTALNEKLFF.

The V call is TRBV5-1, the J call TRBJ2-7; D unresolved. The CDR3 is 13 amino acids. V was pared by 3 bases and J by 3 bases, with 10 bases between. The germline gives CDR1 SGHRS, CDR2 YFSETQ. The DNA for the CDR3 is TGCGCCAGCAGCTCGTCAGGTCACTACGAGCAGTACTTC. Its protein is CASSSSGHYEQYF.

The V gene is TRBV7-2, the J gene TRBJ2-5; a possible D gene is TRBD2 (5 bases). Germline V gene sequence: CDR1 SGHTA, CDR2 FQGNSA. V gave up 3 bases and J gave up 5 bases, with 13 bases separating them. This CDR3 has 14 residues. Here the CDR3 DNA reads TGTGCCAGCAGCTTCAGTGAGGGCACGGAGACCCAGTACTTC. Translation gives CASSFSEGTETQYF.

V and J are TRBV20-1 and TRBJ2-1; 7 nucleotides agree with TRBD2. The junction had 4 bases not matched to a gene; V was cut back by 6 bases and J by 8 bases. Germline-derived CDR1 and CDR2 are DFQATT and SNEGSKA (reference sequence). This CDR3 comprises 11 residues. CDR3 DNA: TGCAGTGCAAGAACTAGCGATGAGCAGTTCTTC. Translation gives CSARTSDEQFF.

The chain has TRBV5-1 and TRBJ2-6, with D possibly being TRBD1 (6 bases). V shed 1 base and J shed 1 base, with 12 bases lying between them. This CDR3 has 17 residues. CDR1 is SGHRS, CDR2 YFSETQ, per germline. The CDR3 coding sequence is TGCGCCAGCAGCTTGTGGCCAGGGGAGTCTGGGGCCAACGTCCTGACTTTC. Translating it yields CASSLWPGESGANVLTF.